This T cell receptor beta chain was found in a study of Tregs in tolerant kidney transplant recipients. Study information: The nonmyeloablative bone marrow transplants came from related graft donors, with transient mixed chimerism. The study, taken as a whole, reports: The small number of patients limits these findings pending further validation.

The repertoire was sequenced with immunoSEQ multiplex PCR; TCRdb's copy has only in-frame clones and lacks some. Altogether about 60,000 clones are present, just under 95% being singletons, with the ten largest covering about a tenth. Unstimulated Tregs (CD4+CD25+CD127-) and CD4+CD25- non-Tregs were sorted from PBMCs. Comments on this clone: What it binds is not known.

The receptor was isolated from a human donor who received a combined kidney and bone marrow transplant. Sequencing was performed on CD8+ T cells from blood, taken before the transplant.

The CDR3 DNA follows: TGTGCCAGCACCTACTTAAGAGGGTCGACTAATGAAAAACTGTTTTTT. Protein product: CASTYLRGSTNEKLFF. The V gene is TRBV21-1, the J gene TRBJ1-4. TRBV21-1 is a pseudogene segment. There are 16 residues in the CDR3.